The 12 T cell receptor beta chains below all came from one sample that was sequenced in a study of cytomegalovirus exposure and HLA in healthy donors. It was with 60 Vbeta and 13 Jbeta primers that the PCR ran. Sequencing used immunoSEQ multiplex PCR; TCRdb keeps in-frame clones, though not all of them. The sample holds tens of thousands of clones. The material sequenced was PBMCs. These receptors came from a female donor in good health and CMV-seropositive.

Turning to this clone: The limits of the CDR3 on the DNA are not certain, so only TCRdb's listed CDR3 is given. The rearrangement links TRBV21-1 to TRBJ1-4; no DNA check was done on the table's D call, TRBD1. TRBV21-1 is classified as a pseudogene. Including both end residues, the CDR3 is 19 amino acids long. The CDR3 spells CASSKWAQGADGPNEKLFF.

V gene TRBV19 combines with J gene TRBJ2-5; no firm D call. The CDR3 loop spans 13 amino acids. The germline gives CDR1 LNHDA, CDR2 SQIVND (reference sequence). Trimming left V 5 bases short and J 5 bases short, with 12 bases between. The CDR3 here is CASSRSELETQYF. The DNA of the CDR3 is TGTGCCAGTAGTCGGAGCGAGTTGGAGACCCAGTACTTC.

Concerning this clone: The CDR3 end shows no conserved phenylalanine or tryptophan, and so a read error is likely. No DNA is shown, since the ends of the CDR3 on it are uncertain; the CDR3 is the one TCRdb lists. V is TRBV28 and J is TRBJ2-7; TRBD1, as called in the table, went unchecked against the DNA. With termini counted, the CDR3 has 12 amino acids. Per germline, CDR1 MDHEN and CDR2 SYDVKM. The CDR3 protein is CASSHPQGRPIP.

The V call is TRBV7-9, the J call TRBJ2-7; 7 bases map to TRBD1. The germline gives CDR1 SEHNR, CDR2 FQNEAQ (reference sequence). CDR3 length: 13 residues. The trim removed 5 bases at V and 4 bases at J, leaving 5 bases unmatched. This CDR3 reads CASSDRAPYEQYF. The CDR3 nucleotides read TGTGCCAGCAGCGACAGGGCACCTTACGAGCAGTACTTC. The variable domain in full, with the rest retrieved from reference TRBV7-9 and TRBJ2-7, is DTGVSQNPRHKITKRGQNVTFRCDPISEHNRLYWYRQTLGQGPEFLTYFQNEAQLEKSRLLSDRFSAERPKGSFSTLEIQRTEQGDSAMYLCASSDRAPYEQYFGPGTRLTVT.

This CDR3 is CASSLDYSNQPQHF. The CDR3 region has the DNA TGTGCCAGCAGCCTGGACTATAGCAATCAGCCCCAGCATTTT. J is TRBJ1-5 and V is TRBV28; no clear D. Germline-derived CDR1 and CDR2 are MDHEN and SYDVKM. Trimming pared 6 bases from V and 0 bases from J, leaving 9 bases between. The CDR3 runs 14 residues.

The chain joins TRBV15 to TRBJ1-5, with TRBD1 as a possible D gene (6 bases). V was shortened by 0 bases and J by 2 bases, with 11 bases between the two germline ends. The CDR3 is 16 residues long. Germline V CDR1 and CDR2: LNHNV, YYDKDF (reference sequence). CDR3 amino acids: CATSRERGIGNQPQHF. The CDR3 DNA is TGTGCCACCAGCAGAGAGAGGGGGATAGGCAATCAGCCCCAGCATTTT.

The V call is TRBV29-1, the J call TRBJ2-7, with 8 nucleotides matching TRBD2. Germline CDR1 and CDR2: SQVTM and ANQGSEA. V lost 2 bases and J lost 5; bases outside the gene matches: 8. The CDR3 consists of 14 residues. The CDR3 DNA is TGCAGCGTTGAAAGACGGGAGGGCCTGAACGAGCAGTACTTC. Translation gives CSVERREGLNEQYF.

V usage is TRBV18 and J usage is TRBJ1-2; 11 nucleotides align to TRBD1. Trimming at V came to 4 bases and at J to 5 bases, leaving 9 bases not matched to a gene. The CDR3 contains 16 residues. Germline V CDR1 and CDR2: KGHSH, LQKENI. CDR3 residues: CASSQAGTGGQYGYTF. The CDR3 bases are TGTGCCAGCTCACAAGCCGGGACAGGGGGTCAATATGGCTACACCTTC.

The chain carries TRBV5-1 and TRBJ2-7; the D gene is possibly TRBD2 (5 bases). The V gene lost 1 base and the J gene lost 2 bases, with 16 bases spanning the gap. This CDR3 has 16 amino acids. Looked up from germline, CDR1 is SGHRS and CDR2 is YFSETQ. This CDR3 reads CASSLYIQEVTYEQYF. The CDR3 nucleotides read TGCGCCAGCAGCTTGTATATCCAGGAGGTCACCTACGAGCAGTACTTC. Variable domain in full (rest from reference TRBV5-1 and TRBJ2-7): KAGVTQTPRYLIKTRGQQVTLSCSPISGHRSVSWYQQTPGQGLQFLFEYFSETQRNKGNFPGRFSGRQFSNSRSEMNVSTLELGDSALYLCASSLYIQEVTYEQYFGPGTRLTVT.

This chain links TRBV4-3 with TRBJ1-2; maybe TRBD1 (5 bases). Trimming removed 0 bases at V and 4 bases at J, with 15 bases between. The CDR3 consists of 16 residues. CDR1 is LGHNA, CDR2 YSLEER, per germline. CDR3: CASSQDWGRSPYGYTF. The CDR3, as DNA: TGCGCCAGCAGCCAAGACTGGGGGAGGAGCCCCTATGGCTACACCTTC.

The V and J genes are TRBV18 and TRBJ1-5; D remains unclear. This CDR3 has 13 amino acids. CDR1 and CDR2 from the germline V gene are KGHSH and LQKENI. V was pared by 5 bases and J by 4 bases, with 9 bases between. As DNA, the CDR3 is TGTGCCAGCTCAAATCAGGAAAATCAGCCCCAGCATTTT. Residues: CASSNQENQPQHF.

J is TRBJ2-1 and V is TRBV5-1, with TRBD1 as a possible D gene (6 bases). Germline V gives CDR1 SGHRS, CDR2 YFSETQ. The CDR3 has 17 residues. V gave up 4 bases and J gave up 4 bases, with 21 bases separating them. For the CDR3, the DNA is TGCGCCAGCAGCACCACCCCTGGGCAGGGGCTATACAATGAGCAGTTCTTC. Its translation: CASSTTPGQGLYNEQFF.